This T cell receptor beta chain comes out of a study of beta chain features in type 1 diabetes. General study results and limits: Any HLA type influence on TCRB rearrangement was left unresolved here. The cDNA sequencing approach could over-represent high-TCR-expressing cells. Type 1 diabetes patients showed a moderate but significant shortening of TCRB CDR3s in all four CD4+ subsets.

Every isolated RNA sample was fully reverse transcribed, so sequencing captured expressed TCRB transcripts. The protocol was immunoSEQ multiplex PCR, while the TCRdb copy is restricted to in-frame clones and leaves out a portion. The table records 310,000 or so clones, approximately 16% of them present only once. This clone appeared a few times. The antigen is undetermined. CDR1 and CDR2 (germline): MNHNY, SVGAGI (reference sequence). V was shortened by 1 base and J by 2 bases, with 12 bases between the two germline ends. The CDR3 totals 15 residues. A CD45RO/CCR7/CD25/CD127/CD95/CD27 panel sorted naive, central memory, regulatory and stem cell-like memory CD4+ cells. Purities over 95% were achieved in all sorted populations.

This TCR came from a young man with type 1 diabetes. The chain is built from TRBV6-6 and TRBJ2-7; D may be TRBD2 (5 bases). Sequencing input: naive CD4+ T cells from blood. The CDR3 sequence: CASSYWERDPYEQYF. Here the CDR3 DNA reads TGTGCCAGCAGTTACTGGGAGAGGGATCCCTACGAGCAGTACTTC.